The present T cell receptor (beta chain) was sequenced within a study of blood T cell repertoires in COVID-19. Study context: Donors in the United States, Italy and Spain gave samples during acute or convalescent COVID-19. PBMCs, B-cell-depleted T cells, or T cells provided the cDNA or gDNA that made up the material.

Authors' data handling: Amplification from reference gene primers served as the basis for estimated nucleated cell counts. Method: immunoSEQ multiplex PCR; TCRdb's copy keeps in-frame clones and lacks some. V and J calls and clone size are those listed in that table; D and trimming were worked out from the DNA. The data contain around 370,000 clones, approximately 90% of them singletons. Trimming shortened V by 6 bases and J by 2 bases, and 15 bases separated the two germline ends. The CDR3 runs to 15 residues. The germline CDR1 and CDR2 sequences are SNHLY and FYNNEI. The sequenced sample consisted of peripheral blood. The V gene is TRBV2, the J gene TRBJ2-3; maybe TRBD1 (6 bases). This receptor was obtained from a woman between 18 and 29 years old who had recovered from COVID-19. In nucleotides, the CDR3 is TGTGCCAGCAGCCTCGAGGCAGGGGACACAGATACGCAGTATTTT. Translation gives CASSLEAGDTDTQYF. The entire variable domain, with the rest obtained from reference TRBV2 and TRBJ2-3, is as follows: EPEVTQTPSHQVTQMGQEVILRCVPISNHLYFYWYRQILGQKVEFLVSFYNNEISEKSEIFDDQFSVERPDGSNFTLKIRSTKLEDSAMYFCASSLEAGDTDTQYFGPGTRLTVL.